This entry is about one TCR beta chain. Its target is not known. The source of the sample is a study of CD8+ T cells in alopecia areata. J lost 2 bases, V lost 3 bases, and 5 bases had no gene match. Germline V gene sequence: CDR1 SGDLS, CDR2 YYNGEE. The CDR3 runs 16 residues. The treatment was: oral pan-JAK inhibitor, 5-10 mg twice daily. Alopecia areata patients had lesional scalp punch biopsies and peripheral blood taken from them. Study-level points and caveats: With just one nonresponder, it is still uncertain whether baseline CD8+ expansion relates to response. Under tofacitinib, fewer expanded CD8+ clones appeared among the top 100 scalp clones. Lesional scalp displayed greater clonality than normal scalp, most notably in alopecia totalis/universalis.

Investigators isolated RNA and reverse transcribed it into cDNA to act as the sequencing template. Sequencing used immunoSEQ multiplex PCR; TCRdb keeps in-frame clones, though not all of them. This table has about 210,000 clones, about 57% appearing once. This chain uses TRBV9 with TRBJ2-1, with 10 bases lining up with TRBD2. The receptor's source is a human donor with alopecia areata. The specimen comprised CD4+ T cells sorted from blood, sampled at week 4, from a patient treated with tofacitinib. Written as DNA, the CDR3 is TGTGCCAGCAGCGGAAGTAGCGGGGGGACCTACAATGAGCAGTTCTTC. Translated: CASSGSSGGTYNEQFF.